One sample yielded the 16 T cell receptor beta chains listed below, sequenced in a study of cytomegalovirus exposure and HLA in healthy donors (TCRdb year 2017). Libraries were prepared through the immunoSEQ multiplex PCR assay. A mixture of 60 forward primers for TCR Vbeta segments and 13 reverse primers for TCR Jbeta segments was used in the multiplex PCR. Sourced from immuneACCESS, this table was stored by TCRdb with only in-frame sequences that have V and J called. A share of the clones is absent; for the studies checked, an unresolved V gene accounts for under half, and the remainder has no known explanation. Counted in this sample were about 160,000 clones; roughly four fifths of them appeared once. The top ten clonotypes cover around 3% of the sample. Sequencing used PBMCs. All receptors come from a woman between 45 and 60 years old in good health and CMV-seropositive.

This clone was counted only a few times. V is TRBV7-9 and J is TRBJ1-2; weak D call: TRBD1 (5 bases). The CDR3 contains 14 residues. CDR1 and CDR2 from the germline V gene are SEHNR and FQNEAQ (reference sequence). Trimming took 4 bases from V and 3 from J, leaving 12 bases between them. Written as DNA, the CDR3 is TGTGCCAGCAGCTGGGGGGACGATTACTATGGCTACACCTTC. This translates into CASSWGDDYYGYTF.

The CDR3 DNA is TGTGCCAGCAGCGAAACCCCTAGCTCTGGAAACACCATATATTTT. This gives the protein CASSETPSSGNTIYF. The rearrangement joins TRBV6-5 to TRBJ1-3; no definite D call. The CDR3 runs 15 residues. V dropped 6 bases and J dropped 0 bases, with 12 bases sitting between them. The germline V gene encodes CDR1 MNHEY and CDR2 SVGAGI.

This clone turned up a few times. J is TRBJ2-1 and V is TRBV7-3; 9 nucleotides agree with TRBD2. The germline CDR1 and CDR2 sequences are SGHTA and FQGTGA. Trimming removed 5 bases from V and 7 bases from J; junction bases left unmatched: 12. The CDR3 contains 16 residues. The CDR3 DNA follows: TGTGCCAGCAGCCGCACGCGGGCTAGCGGGAAAAATGAGCAGTTCTTC. Translation gives CASSRTRASGKNEQFF. The full variable domain, in which reference TRBV7-3 and TRBJ2-1 provide the parts outside the CDR3, is GAGVSQTPSNKVTEKGKYVELRCDPISGHTALYWYRQSLGQGPEFLIYFQGTGAADDSGLPNDRFFAVRPEGSVSTLKIQRTERGDSAVYLCASSRTRASGKNEQFFGPGTRLTVL.

The chain links TRBV5-5 to TRBJ1-1; 9 nucleotides align to TRBD1. The CDR3 runs 14 residues. Germline V gene data show CDR1 as SGHKS and CDR2 as YYEKEE (reference sequence). V shed 4 bases, J shed 4 bases, and the junction held 5 bases outside the gene matches. The CDR3 bases are TGTGCCAGCAGCCCGGACAGGGGCGGCACTGAAGCTTTCTTT. Translation: CASSPDRGGTEAFF. The whole variable domain, filled in from reference TRBV5-5 and TRBJ1-1, reads DAGVTQSPTHLIKTRGQQVTLRCSPISGHKSVSWYQQVLGQGPQFIFQYYEKEERGRGNFPDRFSARQFPNYSSELNVNALLLGDSALYLCASSPDRGGTEAFFGQGTRLTVV.

V gene TRBV7-2 combines with J gene TRBJ1-1; D unresolved. CDR3 size: 15 residues. CDR1 and CDR2 (germline): SGHTA, FQGNSA. Trimming shortened V by 1 base and J by 0 bases, and 9 bases separated the two germline ends. The chain's CDR3 is CASSLGASMNTEAFF. The CDR3 region has the DNA TGTGCCAGCAGCTTAGGAGCAAGCATGAACACTGAAGCTTTCTTT.

As regards this clone: Other DNA variants within this sample encode the same CDR3. This chain connects TRBV7-6 to TRBJ2-7; possibly TRBD1 for D (6 bases). The germline V gene has CDR1 SGHVS and CDR2 FNYEAQ. Trimming took off 5 bases at V and 3 bases at J, with 17 bases between the two ends. The CDR3 covers 15 residues. Here the CDR3 DNA reads TGTGCCAGCAGCCTCGCGACCGGGACAAGCTACGAGCAGTACTTC. Its protein is CASSLATGTSYEQYF.

This chain links TRBV30 with TRBJ1-6; D is ambiguous. CDR1 and CDR2 from the germline V gene are GTSNPN and SVGIG (reference sequence). CDR3 length equals 15 residues. Between the trimmed V and J ends, which lost 3 bases and 6 bases, there was a span of 15 bases. CDR3 residues: CAWSGDSQSNSPLHF. CDR3 nucleotides: TGTGCCTGGAGCGGTGACTCCCAAAGTAATTCACCCCTCCACTTT.

The chain employs TRBV27 and TRBJ1-1, with a weak D call TRBD1 (6 bases). V lost 2 bases, J lost 3 bases, and 19 bases lay in between. The CDR3 has 17 amino acids. Germline V CDR1 and CDR2: MNHEY, SMNVEV (reference sequence). CDR3: CASSLTGSDYMYTEAFF. Written as DNA, the CDR3 is TGTGCCAGCAGTTTAACAGGGTCGGATTATATGTACACTGAAGCTTTCTTT.

In DNA form, the CDR3 reads TGTGCCAGCAGTGAAGCGTCCAGTGGAGCCTACGAGCAGTACTTC. This sequence encodes CASSEASSGAYEQYF. The chain joins TRBV2 to TRBJ2-7; D is uncertain. This CDR3 is 15 amino acids long. The V end was cut by 0 bases, the J end by 2 bases, with 11 bases between. From germline, CDR1 is SNHLY and CDR2 FYNNEI.

This chain connects TRBV2 to TRBJ2-5, with TRBD2 identical over 9 bases. J was trimmed by 5 bases and V by 7 bases; bases with no gene match: 11. Germline V gene lookup returns CDR1 SNHLY and CDR2 FYNNEI. This CDR3 contains 15 residues. Here the CDR3 reads CASMMMIAGEETQYF. The CDR3 nucleotides are TGTGCCAGCATGATGATGATAGCGGGGGAGGAGACCCAGTACTTC.

The chain joins TRBV5-1 to TRBJ1-1, with a weak D call TRBD1 (6 bases). Germline CDR1 and CDR2: SGHRS and YFSETQ. V was trimmed by 4 bases and J by 11 bases, leaving 30 bases between them. The CDR3 has 17 residues. CDR3 protein: CASSPTPTGWFDFWAFF. CDR3 DNA: TGCGCCAGCAGCCCTACTCCGACAGGTTGGTTCGACTTTTGGGCTTTCTTT.

The rearrangement uses TRBV10-3 and TRBJ2-5, with 9 bases fitting TRBD2. CDR1 is ENHRY and CDR2 is SYGVKD in the germline V gene. The CDR3 loop spans 12 amino acids. Unmatched junction bases numbered 3, after V lost 8 bases and J lost 5 bases. CDR3 amino acids: CAIGLASETQYF. Here the CDR3 DNA reads TGTGCCATCGGACTAGCGAGCGAGACCCAGTACTTC.

The CDR3 here is CASSQNFYNEQFF. CDR3 bases: TGTGCCAGCAGCCAAAACTTCTACAATGAGCAGTTCTTC. The J gene is TRBJ2-1, the V gene TRBV14; no clear D gene. Germline lookup yields CDR1 SGHDN and CDR2 FVKESK. V was shortened by 2 bases and J by 3 bases, with 5 bases between the two germline ends. CDR3 length: 13 residues.

J is TRBJ1-1 and V is TRBV30, with D maybe TRBD1 (5 bases). The CDR3 covers 14 residues. Germline V gives CDR1 GTSNPN, CDR2 SVGIG (reference sequence). V was clipped by 2 bases and J by 1 base, with 11 bases between them. CDR3 amino acids: CAWSLGGTNTEAFF. The CDR3 region has the DNA TGTGCCTGGAGTTTGGGAGGGACGAACACTGAAGCTTTCTTT. Full variable domain (rest looked up from reference TRBV30 and TRBJ1-1): SQTIHQWPATLVQPVGSPLSLECTVEGTSNPNLYWYRQAAGRGLQLLFYSVGIGQISSEVPQNLSASRPQDRQFILSSKKLLLSDSGFYLCAWSLGGTNTEAFFGQGTRLTVV.

V gene TRBV4-1 combines with J gene TRBJ2-7; a weak D match, TRBD2 (5 bases). This CDR3 spans 15 amino acids. Germline V gene data show CDR1 as MGHRA and CDR2 as YSYEKL. V lost 2 bases and J lost 6, with 17 bases in between. CDR3 in DNA: TGCGCCAGCAGCCAAACATCGGCGAGGGATGGCGAGCAGTACTTC. This gives the protein CASSQTSARDGEQYF.

The rearrangement joins TRBV4-1 to TRBJ1-1; unclear D gene. Per germline, CDR1 MGHRA and CDR2 YSYEKL. Trimming took off 5 bases at V and 7 bases at J, with 11 bases between the two ends. The CDR3 consists of 12 residues. CDR3 sequence (DNA): TGCGCCAGCAGCGAGGGAGGTAGTGAAGCTTTCTTT. It is translated as CASSEGGSEAFF.